One and the same sample provided the 30 T cell receptor beta chains below, sequenced in a study of CD8+ T cells in alopecia areata. The sequencing template was cDNA reverse transcribed from extracted RNA. Method: immunoSEQ multiplex PCR; TCRdb's copy keeps in-frame clones and lacks some. The sample has 200,000 to 250,000 clones; about 58% are singletons. Treatment denoted: oral pan-JAK inhibitor, 5-10 mg twice daily. The input for sequencing was CD4+ T cells sorted from blood, taken at week 4, from a patient treated with tofacitinib. These receptors all stem from a human donor with alopecia areata.

The rearrangement uses TRBV4-1 and TRBJ2-1; the D call may be TRBD1 or TRBD2 (5 bases each). The length of the CDR3 is 14 residues. V was trimmed by 4 bases and J by 6 bases, leaving 13 bases between them. Germline V lookup: CDR1 MGHRA, CDR2 YSYEKL. Here the CDR3 DNA reads TGCGCCAGCAGCCCATCGGGACGGCCCAATGAGCAGTTCTTC. It translates to CASSPSGRPNEQFF.

The chain combines TRBV2 with TRBJ2-7; TRBD1 matches at 9 bases. Germline lookup yields CDR1 SNHLY and CDR2 FYNNEI. This CDR3 is built from 13 residues. Germline trimming cut 4 bases from V and 6 bases from J; bases unmatched to any gene: 4. The CDR3 protein is CASSAGTGREQYF. CDR3 in DNA: TGTGCCAGCAGTGCTGGGACAGGGCGCGAGCAGTACTTC.

The chain is built from TRBV5-1 and TRBJ2-1, with 11 bases lining up with TRBD2. CDR1 is SGHRS, CDR2 YFSETQ, per germline. Losses at the gene ends were 0 bases for V and 2 bases for J; bases not matched to a gene: 7. The CDR3 totals 18 residues. In nucleotides, the CDR3 is TGCGCCAGCAGCTTGGAGCTACTAGCGGGGGCCCCCTACAATGAGCAGTTCTTC. Translation: CASSLELLAGAPYNEQFF.

This chain connects TRBV29-1 to TRBJ1-4; D is unclear. Trimming stripped 6 bases from V and 3 bases from J, with 11 bases between. The CDR3 extends over 13 amino acids. Germline CDR1 SQVTM, CDR2 ANQGSEA. CDR3 in amino acids: CSVTGRANEKLFF. The CDR3 nucleotides are TGCAGCGTGACGGGCCGGGCTAATGAAAAACTGTTTTTT.

J is TRBJ2-7 and V is TRBV5-1; D is possibly TRBD2 (6 bases). Germline V gene lookup returns CDR1 SGHRS and CDR2 YFSETQ. The CDR3 has 15 residues. The V end was cut by 0 bases, the J end by 6 bases, with 16 bases between. The CDR3 sequence is CASSLVGDFATEQYF. CDR3 bases: TGCGCCAGCAGCTTGGTGGGGGACTTCGCCACCGAGCAGTACTTC.

The chain joins TRBV9 to TRBJ2-3, with a possible D match to TRBD2 (6 bases). Germline CDR1 is SGDLS and CDR2 is YYNGEE. Deletions cut 3 bases from V and 0 bases from J, with 8 bases between. The CDR3 covers 14 residues. CDR3 residues: CASSAAGSTDTQYF. The CDR3 DNA is TGTGCCAGCAGCGCCGCGGGGAGCACAGATACGCAGTATTTT. Drawing the rest from reference TRBV9 and TRBJ2-3, the complete variable domain is DSGVTQTPKHLITATGQRVTLRCSPRSGDLSVYWYQQSLDQGLQFLIQYYNGEERAKGNILERFSAQQFPDLHSELNLSSLELGDSALYFCASSAAGSTDTQYFGPGTRLTVL.

This clone occurred a few times. J is TRBJ2-1 and V is TRBV30, with 8 bases lining up with TRBD2. Per the germline V gene, CDR1 is GTSNPN and CDR2 is SVGIG (reference sequence). CDR3 size: 16 residues. J gave up 9 bases and V 0 bases, and 13 bases lay outside the gene matches. The CDR3 region has the DNA TGTGCCTGGAGTGTAGGGATAGCGGGGACGGAGAGTGAGCAGTTCTTC. Amino acid sequence: CAWSVGIAGTESEQFF. Drawing the rest from reference TRBV30 and TRBJ2-1, the complete variable domain is SQTIHQWPATLVQPVGSPLSLECTVEGTSNPNLYWYRQAAGRGLQLLFYSVGIGQISSEVPQNLSASRPQDRQFILSSKKLLLSDSGFYLCAWSVGIAGTESEQFFGPGTRLTVL.

The rearrangement links TRBV11-2 to TRBJ2-5; the D is unclear. Between the trimmed V and J ends, which lost 1 base and 2 bases, there was a span of 11 bases. CDR1 and CDR2 (germline): SGHAT, FQNNGV. The CDR3 runs 15 residues. This CDR3 reads CASSLGSLFQETQYF. In DNA, the CDR3 is TGTGCCAGCAGCTTAGGCAGCCTCTTTCAAGAGACCCAGTACTTC.

The chain is built from TRBV5-5 and TRBJ1-1; D remains unclear. Germline V gene data show CDR1 as SGHKS and CDR2 as YYEKEE (reference sequence). V was pared by 4 bases and J by 5 bases, with 9 bases between. There are 12 residues in the CDR3. Written as DNA, the CDR3 is TGTGCCAGCAGCAGGGTGGAGACTGAAGCTTTCTTT. This encodes CASSRVETEAFF.

V and J are TRBV4-3 and TRBJ2-7; D may match TRBD1 or TRBD2 (6 bases each). The CDR3 totals 17 residues. Looked up from germline, CDR1 is LGHNA and CDR2 is YSLEER. Trimming took 0 bases from V and 0 from J, leaving 15 bases between them. CDR3 DNA: TGCGCCAGCAGCCAAGATCGGGGGCAGCTTCGCTCCTACGAGCAGTACTTC. Amino acid sequence: CASSQDRGQLRSYEQYF.

This chain links TRBV19 with TRBJ1-2; D might be TRBD1 (5 bases). Germline V gene data show CDR1 as LNHDA and CDR2 as SQIVND (reference sequence). The V and J ends lost 4 bases and 6 bases respectively, with 18 bases between them. The length of the CDR3 is 15 residues. In nucleotides, the CDR3 is TGTGCCAGTAGTACGACAGCATCCATCGGCCATGGCTACACCTTC. Its protein is CASSTTASIGHGYTF.

The V and J genes are TRBV10-3 and TRBJ2-1, with D possibly TRBD2 on 6 matching bases. This CDR3 region has 14 residues. Trimming left V 0 bases short and J 10 bases short, with 13 bases between. The germline V gene encodes CDR1 ENHRY and CDR2 SYGVKD. The CDR3 bases are TGTGCCATCAGTGAGTCGCGGAGGGCCGCGGAGCAGTTCTTC. It is translated as CAISESRRAAEQFF.

This clone appeared a few times. The gene calls are TRBV14 and TRBJ2-3; no firm D call. CDR3 size: 14 residues. Per the germline V gene, CDR1 is SGHDN and CDR2 is FVKESK. V lost 4 bases and J 6 bases, leaving 14 bases between the germline ends. CDR3 DNA sequence: TGTGCCAGCAGCCGCCTCCTAGTTTCGGATACGCAGTATTTT. Protein: CASSRLLVSDTQYF.

The chain joins TRBV28 to TRBJ2-3; D is perhaps TRBD1 (6 bases). Trimming cost V 4 bases and J 5 bases, with 10 bases left between them. Per the germline V gene, CDR1 is MDHEN and CDR2 is SYDVKM. This CDR3 spans 13 amino acids. The DNA of the CDR3 is TGTGCCAGCAGTTCTGGGGGCGAAGATACGCAGTATTTT. Its translation is CASSSGGEDTQYF.

This clone was seen a handful of times. This chain connects TRBV27 to TRBJ1-2; TRBD1 might be the D (5 bases). V was shortened by 6 bases and J by 4 bases, with 9 bases between the two germline ends. The V gene's germline CDR1 is MNHEY and CDR2 SMNVEV (reference sequence). This CDR3 spans 12 amino acids. CDR3 DNA sequence: TGTGCCAGCAGCTCAACAGGCTATGGCTACACCTTC. Protein sequence: CASSSTGYGYTF.

J is TRBJ2-5 and V is TRBV25-1, with TRBD2 identical over 7 bases. After removal of 7 bases from V and 5 bases from J, the junction contained 13 bases not matched to a gene. CDR1 is MGHDK and CDR2 is SYGVNS in the germline V gene. This CDR3 is 15 amino acids long. CDR3 in amino acids: CASTGEWEGRETQYF. The CDR3 nucleotides read TGTGCCAGCACTGGTGAATGGGAGGGACGGGAGACCCAGTACTTC.

The rearrangement links TRBV6-5 to TRBJ2-3, with TRBD1 identical over 7 bases. This CDR3 has 12 residues. V trimming: 10 bases; J trimming: 2 bases; junction bases outside the gene matches: 3. The germline V gene has CDR1 MNHEY and CDR2 SVGAGI. CDR3 region: CATQGYTDTQYF. In DNA, the CDR3 is TGTGCCACACAGGGGTACACAGATACGCAGTATTTT.

CDR3 sequence reads: CASSLDNYGYTF. The DNA for the CDR3 is TGTGCCAGCAGCTTAGACAACTATGGCTACACCTTC. V usage is TRBV7-2 and J usage is TRBJ1-2; no definite D call. The CDR3 is 12 amino acids. Germline loops: CDR1 SGHTA, CDR2 FQGNSA. V was clipped by 1 base and J by 2 bases, with 2 bases between them. Full variable domain (missing parts from reference TRBV7-2 and TRBJ1-2): GAGVSQSPSNKVTEKGKDVELRCDPISGHTALYWYRQSLGQGLEFLIYFQGNSAPDKSGLPSDRFSAERTGGSVSTLTIQRTQQEDSAVYLCASSLDNYGYTFGSGTRLTVV.

The V gene is TRBV13, the J gene TRBJ2-4, with D maybe TRBD2 (6 bases). V was shortened by 3 bases and J by 9 bases, with 12 bases between the two germline ends. The CDR3 loop spans 13 amino acids. Germline assignment: CDR1 PRHDT and CDR2 FYEKMQ (reference sequence). Here the CDR3 DNA reads TGTGCCAGCAGCTTGCAGTTGGGGGGCATTCAGTACTTC. Protein sequence: CASSLQLGGIQYF.

A single count supports this clone. This chain joins TRBV5-1 and TRBJ1-5, with 7 nucleotides matching TRBD1. The J segment lost 7 bases and the V segment lost 7 bases, leaving 8 bases of the junction unmatched. CDR3 length: 13 residues. The germline gives CDR1 SGHRS, CDR2 YFSETQ. The CDR3 here is CASSGQPGQPQHF. The CDR3 region has the DNA TGCGCCAGCTCGGGACAGCCGGGACAGCCCCAGCATTTT.

This chain connects TRBV5-1 to TRBJ2-6; D is uncertain. V shed 5 bases and J shed 2 bases, with 5 bases lying between them. The germline gives CDR1 SGHRS, CDR2 YFSETQ. CDR3 length: 13 amino acids. As DNA, the CDR3 is TGCGCCAGCAGGGGTACTGGGGCCAACGTCCTGACTTTC. This translates into CASRGTGANVLTF. Full variable domain (remainder filled in from reference TRBV5-1 and TRBJ2-6): KAGVTQTPRYLIKTRGQQVTLSCSPISGHRSVSWYQQTPGQGLQFLFEYFSETQRNKGNFPGRFSGRQFSNSRSEMNVSTLELGDSALYLCASRGTGANVLTFGAGSRLTVL.

The chain is built from TRBV30 and TRBJ1-1; 10 positions agree with TRBD1. Germline V lookup: CDR1 GTSNPN, CDR2 SVGIG (reference sequence). V dropped 0 bases and J dropped 5; count of bases not matched to a gene: 6. CDR3 length: 15 amino acids. The CDR3 DNA follows: TGTGCCTGGAGTGTAAGGACAGGGGGATCTACTGAAGCTTTCTTT. This codes for CAWSVRTGGSTEAFF.

The chain combines TRBV4-3 with TRBJ2-2; possibly TRBD1 or TRBD2 for D (5 bases each). V shed 0 bases and J shed 6 bases, with 11 bases lying between them. The CDR3 loop spans 15 amino acids. Germline V gives CDR1 LGHNA, CDR2 YSLEER. The CDR3 region is CASSQDGASPGELFF. CDR3 bases: TGCGCCAGCAGCCAAGATGGGGCTAGCCCCGGGGAGCTGTTTTTT.

This rearrangement joins TRBV27 to TRBJ2-7, with D unresolved. The CDR3 covers 13 residues. Germline V lookup: CDR1 MNHEY, CDR2 SMNVEV (reference sequence). The germline V and J ends were trimmed by 5 bases and 3 bases, with 11 bases remaining between them. The chain's CDR3 is CASSTAPYYEQYF. The CDR3 coding sequence is TGTGCCAGCAGTACGGCGCCATACTACGAGCAGTACTTC.

J is TRBJ1-2 and V is TRBV7-9, with D possibly being TRBD1 (6 bases). From germline, CDR1 is SEHNR and CDR2 FQNEAQ (reference sequence). This CDR3 spans 12 amino acids. V gave up 3 bases and J gave up 10 bases, with 12 bases separating them. The CDR3 DNA sequence: TGTGCCAGCAGCTTCAACAGGGAGGCCTACACCTTC. Amino acids: CASSFNREAYTF. The full variable domain, its missing parts supplied by reference TRBV7-9 and TRBJ1-2, is DTGVSQNPRHKITKRGQNVTFRCDPISEHNRLYWYRQTLGQGPEFLTYFQNEAQLEKSRLLSDRFSAERPKGSFSTLEIQRTEQGDSAMYLCASSFNREAYTFGSGTRLTVV.

This clone was counted between two and nine times. The chain links TRBV5-6 to TRBJ2-1; possibly TRBD1 for D (6 bases). Germline V gene data show CDR1 as SGHDT and CDR2 as YYEEEE. The CDR3 is 13 residues long. V lost 7 bases and J lost 7, with 15 bases in between. CDR3: CASGSRGVNEQFF. DNA of the CDR3: TGTGCCAGCGGGAGCAGGGGTGTGAATGAGCAGTTCTTC. The full variable domain, with the rest looked up from reference TRBV5-6 and TRBJ2-1, is DAGVTQSPTHLIKTRGQQVTLRCSPKSGHDTVSWYQQALGQGPQFIFQYYEEEERQRGNFPDRFSGHQFPNYSSELNVNALLLGDSALYLCASGSRGVNEQFFGPGTRLTVL.

This rearrangement joins TRBV2 to TRBJ2-4; D is tentatively TRBD1 or TRBD2 (5 bases each). Germline loops: CDR1 SNHLY, CDR2 FYNNEI. The CDR3 is made up of 14 amino acids. V was trimmed by 8 bases and J by 4 bases, leaving 15 bases between them. The CDR3 sequence is CASRLEAGKNIQYF. CDR3 DNA sequence: TGTGCCAGCCGTCTGGAGGCAGGGAAAAACATTCAGTACTTC.

This clone was counted only a few times. V is TRBV5-1 and J is TRBJ2-3; the match to TRBD2 covers 8 bases. Germline V gene sequence: CDR1 SGHRS, CDR2 YFSETQ. Losses at the gene ends were 4 bases for V and 5 bases for J; bases not matched to a gene: 6. The CDR3 is 14 amino acids. In nucleotides, the CDR3 is TGCGCCAGCAGCCCCGGGGGGGTCGGAGATACGCAGTATTTT. Protein product: CASSPGGVGDTQYF.

The CDR3 nucleotides are TGTGCCAGCAGCTTGGCCAATTCGAATACGCAGTATTTT. Its protein product is CASSLANSNTQYF. The chain has TRBV11-2 and TRBJ2-3, with no clear D. Trimming took 3 bases from V and 7 from J, leaving 11 bases between them. The CDR3 covers 13 residues. Germline CDR1 SGHAT, CDR2 FQNNGV.

This clone turned up a few times. The junction departs from germline at one end; a sequencing error may be responsible. The J gene is TRBJ2-1, the V gene TRBV7-3, with D uncertain. Per germline, CDR1 SGHTA and CDR2 FQGTGA. The CDR3 sequence is 14 residues long. The DNA of the CDR3 is TGTGCCAGCAGCTTCCAAGGCTCCGACAATGAGCAGTTCTTC. The encoded protein is CASSFQGSDNEQFF.